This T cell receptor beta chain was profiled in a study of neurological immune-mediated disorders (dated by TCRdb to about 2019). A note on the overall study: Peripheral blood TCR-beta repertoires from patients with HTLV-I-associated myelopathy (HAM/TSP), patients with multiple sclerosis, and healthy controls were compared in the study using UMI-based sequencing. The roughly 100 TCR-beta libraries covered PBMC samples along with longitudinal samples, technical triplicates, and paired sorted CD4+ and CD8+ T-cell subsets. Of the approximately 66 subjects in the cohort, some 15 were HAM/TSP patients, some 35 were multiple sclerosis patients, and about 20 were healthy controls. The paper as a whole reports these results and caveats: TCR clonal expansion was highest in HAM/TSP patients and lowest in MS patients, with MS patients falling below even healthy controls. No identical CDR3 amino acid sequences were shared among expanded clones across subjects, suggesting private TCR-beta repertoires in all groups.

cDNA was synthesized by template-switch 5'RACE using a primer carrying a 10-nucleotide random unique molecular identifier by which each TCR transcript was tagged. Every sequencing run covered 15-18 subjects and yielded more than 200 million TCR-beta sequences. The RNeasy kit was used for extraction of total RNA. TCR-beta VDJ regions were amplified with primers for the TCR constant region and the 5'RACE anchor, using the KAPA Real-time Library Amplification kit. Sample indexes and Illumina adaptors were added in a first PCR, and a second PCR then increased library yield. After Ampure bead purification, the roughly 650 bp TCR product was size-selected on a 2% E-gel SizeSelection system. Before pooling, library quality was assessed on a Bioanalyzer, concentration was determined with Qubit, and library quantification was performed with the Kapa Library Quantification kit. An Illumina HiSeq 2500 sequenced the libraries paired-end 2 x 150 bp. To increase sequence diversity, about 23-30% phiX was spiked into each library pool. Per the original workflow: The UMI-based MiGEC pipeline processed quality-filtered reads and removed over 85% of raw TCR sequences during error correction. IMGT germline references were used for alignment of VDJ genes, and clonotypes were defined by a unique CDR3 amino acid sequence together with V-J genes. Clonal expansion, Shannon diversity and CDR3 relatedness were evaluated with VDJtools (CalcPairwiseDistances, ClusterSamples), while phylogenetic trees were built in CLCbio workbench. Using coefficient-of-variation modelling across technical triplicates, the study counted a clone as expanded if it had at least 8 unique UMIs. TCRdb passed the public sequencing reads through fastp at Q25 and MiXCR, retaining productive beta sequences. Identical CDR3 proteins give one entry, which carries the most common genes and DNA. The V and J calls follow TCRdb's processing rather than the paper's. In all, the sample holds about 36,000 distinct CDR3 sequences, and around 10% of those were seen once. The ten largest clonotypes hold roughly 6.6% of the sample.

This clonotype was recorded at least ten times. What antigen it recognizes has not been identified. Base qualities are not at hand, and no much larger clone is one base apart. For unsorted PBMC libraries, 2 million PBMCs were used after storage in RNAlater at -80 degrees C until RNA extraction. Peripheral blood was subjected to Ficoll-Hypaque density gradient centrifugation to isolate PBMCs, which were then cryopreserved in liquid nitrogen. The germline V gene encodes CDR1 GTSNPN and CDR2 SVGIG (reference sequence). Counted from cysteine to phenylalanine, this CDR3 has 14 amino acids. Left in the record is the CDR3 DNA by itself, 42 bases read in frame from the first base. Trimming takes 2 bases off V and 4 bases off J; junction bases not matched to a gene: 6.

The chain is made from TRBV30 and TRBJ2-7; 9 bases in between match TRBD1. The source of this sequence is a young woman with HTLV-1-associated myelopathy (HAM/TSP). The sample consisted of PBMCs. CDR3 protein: CAWSPTGGIYEQYF. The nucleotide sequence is TGTGCCTGGAGTCCAACAGGGGGCATATACGAGCAGTACTTC.